The source of this T cell receptor (beta chain) is a study of CD8+CD57+ T cells in acquired aplastic anemia. This clonotype occurred many times. Its antigen is unknown. Study results and caveats: Roughly 28 was the count of CD8+ CDR3 sequences that patients shared with controls.

An expansion of CD8+CD57+ cells by flow cytometry had been shown in patients chosen for sequencing. According to the study, genomic DNA was the template for TCR beta VDJ and CDR3 profiling. TCRdb passed the reads through MiXCR, listing each CDR3 protein once. The sample consists of about 150,000 distinct CDR3 sequences, 40% to 65% of them appearing once. Looked up from germline, CDR1 is SGDLS and CDR2 is YYNGEE. Trimming stripped 4 bases from V and 7 bases from J, with 26 bases between. The CDR3 runs to 17 residues. The clonotype was recovered from a human donor with aplastic anemia. The V and J genes are TRBV9 and TRBJ1-2, with a tentative D call TRBD1 (6 bases). Sequencing was performed on sorted CD4+, CD8+, or CD8+CD57+ T cells (not recorded which) from PBMCs. The DNA for the CDR3 is TGTGCCAGCAGCCCAGGGGATGGGGCGCGTATTGTGGGTGGCTACACCTTC. It encodes CASSPGDGARIVGGYTF.